This TCR beta chain was sequenced in a study of Ad26.COV2.S vaccination and SARS-CoV-2 variants. Some clones are missing from TCRdb's copy, which holds only in-frame ones; the method was immunoSEQ multiplex PCR. Here the sample spans about 350,000 clones, around 88% being singletons. Treatment noted: roughly 20 received Ad26.COV2.S at low or high dose, single or two shots; roughly five received placebo; per-sample allocation not given. Sampling happened 63 days after the first vaccine or placebo injection. With respect to this clone: Antigen unknown. The junction does not match germline at one end; this may be a read error.

Germline V lookup: CDR1 LGHDT, CDR2 YNNKEL (reference sequence). CDR3 size: 15 residues. Study results and limitations: Vaccinees displayed broader spike-specific TCR repertoires than placebo recipients.

The receptor's source is a person between 18 and 60 years old who received the Ad26.COV2.S COVID-19 vaccine or a placebo. Sequences were derived from peripheral blood, sampled in a trial of Ad26.COV2.S vaccine versus placebo. The chain combines TRBV3-1 (or the pseudogene TRBV3-2) with TRBJ2-4, with no clear D. In DNA, the CDR3 is TGTGCCAGCAGCCAAGATCAGGACGGCAAATACATTCAGTACTTC. Amino acids: CASSQDQDGKYIQYF.